These T cell receptor beta chains were read from a single sample in a study of shared clonotypes between healthy human individuals. Only in-frame clones appear in the TCRdb table, and some are missing; sequencing was by immunoSEQ multiplex PCR. The sample lists 550,000 to 650,000 clones; about 95% were seen once. Specimen: naive CD8+ T cells sorted from blood. Receptors were obtained from a woman between 25 and 40 years old in good health. CDR3s leave out the opening cysteine and the closing phenylalanine or tryptophan.

TRBV29-1 | SVEGLDRIFGDYGYT
TRBV27 | ASSPVGTGIDTQY
TRBV2 | ASREPGYEQY
TRBV19 | ASSMLAVTDTQY
TRBV27 | ASSLEQGSSYNEQF
TRBV5-1 | ASRRGAETQY
TRBV5-1 | ASSPAQDSSSYEQY
TRBV6-5 | ASSYDYSYEQY
TRBV7-9 | ASSWGLAGGRLSYEQY
TRBV11-2 | ASSTGLDYEQY
TRBV5-6 | ASSLAGQGPNYGYT
TRBV27 | ASSFALYNEQF
TRBV30 | AWSFGWGRENTEAF
TRBV5-8 | ASSLGPGTSTEAF
TRBV6-5 | ASSSDRAYGYT
TRBV7-6 | ASSLNNFFGLNNEQF
TRBV2 | ASSELGHSNYGYT
TRBV7-4 | ASSYTGSYNEQF
TRBV11-2 | ASRKRSDTQY
TRBV27 | ASSFSGNEQF
TRBV28 | ASTISQGEDTEAF
TRBV9 | ASGDERAGVLNEQF
TRBV10-2 | ASSPGGEADTQY
TRBV27 | ASSLTSGDYGYT
TRBV5-1 | ASSFKQGRDTEAF
TRBV28 | ASRQIVGPTEQF
TRBV6-6 | ASGFDSGNFQETQY
TRBV9 | ASSVGGATNEKLF
TRBV6-1 | ASSDFWVTYEQY
TRBV6-1 | ASSADGLAGGETQY
TRBV7-9 | ASSLVGAMSEQY
TRBV10-1 | ASSSGDGAEAF
TRBV7-2 | ASQGLGEPQH
TRBV7-9 | ASSLGDGKFSEAF
TRBV2 | ASSLEVANTGELF
TRBV4-1 | ASSPALLGYEQY
TRBV9 | ASSQGGHEQY
TRBV10-3 | AISEYSIGTDSNQPQH
TRBV6-6 | ASSYGSGNTIY
TRBV28 | ASRLSVGHYSNQPQH